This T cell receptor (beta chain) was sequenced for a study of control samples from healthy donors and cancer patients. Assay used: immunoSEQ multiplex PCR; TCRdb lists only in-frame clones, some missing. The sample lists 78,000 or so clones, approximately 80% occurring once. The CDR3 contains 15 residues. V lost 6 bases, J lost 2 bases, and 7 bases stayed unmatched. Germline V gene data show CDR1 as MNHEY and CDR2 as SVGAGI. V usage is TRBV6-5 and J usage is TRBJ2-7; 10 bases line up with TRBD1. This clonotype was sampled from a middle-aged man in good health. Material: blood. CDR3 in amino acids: CASSLDRGPTYEQYF. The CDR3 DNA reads TGTGCCAGCAGCCTAGACAGGGGGCCGACCTACGAGCAGTACTTC.